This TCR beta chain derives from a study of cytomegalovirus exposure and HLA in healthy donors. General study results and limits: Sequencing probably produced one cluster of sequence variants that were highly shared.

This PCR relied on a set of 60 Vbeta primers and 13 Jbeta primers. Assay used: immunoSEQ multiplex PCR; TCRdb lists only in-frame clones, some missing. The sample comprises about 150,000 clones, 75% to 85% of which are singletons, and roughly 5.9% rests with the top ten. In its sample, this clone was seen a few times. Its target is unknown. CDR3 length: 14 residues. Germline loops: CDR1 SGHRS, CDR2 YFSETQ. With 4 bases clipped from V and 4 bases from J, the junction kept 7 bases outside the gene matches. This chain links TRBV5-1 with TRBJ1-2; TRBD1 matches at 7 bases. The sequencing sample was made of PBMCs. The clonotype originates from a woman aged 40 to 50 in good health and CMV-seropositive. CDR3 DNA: TGCGCCAGCAGCCAAACAGGGGCGGTCTATGGCTACACCTTC. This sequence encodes CASSQTGAVYGYTF.